Listed here are 17 T cell receptor beta chains from one sample, sequenced in a study of T cell repertoires in cytomegalovirus infection. TCRdb used MiXCR to reprocess the reads, holding one entry per CDR3 protein. The data contain 300,000 to 400,000 distinct CDR3 sequences, around 18% of them singletons. The source material was PBMCs. Receptors originate from a human donor in good health (CMV status not recorded). Some clones in this sample may be carry-over from other donors' samples.

This clonotype has at least ten counts. The chain recombines TRBV7-8 with TRBJ1-1, with 11 positions matching TRBD1. Germline V gene data show CDR1 as SGHVS and CDR2 as FQNEAQ. This CDR3 spans 13 amino acids. V trimming: 7 bases; J trimming: 6 bases; junction bases outside the gene matches: 4. This chain's CDR3 is CASKDRGLAEAFF. As DNA, the CDR3 is TGTGCCAGCAAGGACAGGGGGCTCGCTGAAGCTTTCTTT.

Only a few counts were recorded for this clonotype. The genes are TRBV28 and TRBJ2-1, with D perhaps matching TRBD1 (5 bases). The CDR3 spans 12 residues. Germline V CDR1 and CDR2: MDHEN, SYDVKM. Trimming shortened V by 10 bases and J by 0 bases, and 7 bases separated the two germline ends. The DNA for the CDR3 is TGTGCCATCCAGGGCTCCTACAATGAGCAGTTCTTC. It yields the protein CAIQGSYNEQFF.

The chain carries TRBV19 and TRBJ2-2, with a weak D call TRBD2 (6 bases). Trimming took 7 bases from V and 0 from J, leaving 15 bases between them. The CDR3 is made up of 16 amino acids. CDR1 is LNHDA, CDR2 SQIVND, per germline (reference sequence). CDR3 in DNA: TGTGCCAGTACCCTCCGGAGGGATTCGAACACCGGGGAGCTGTTTTTT. This codes for CASTLRRDSNTGELFF.

This clonotype has a count of ten or more. The DNA for the CDR3 is TGCAGTTCCCTGGGCGGGAGCCCCCACGGGGAGCAGTTCTTC. This translates into CSSLGGSPHGEQFF. The chain employs TRBV20-1 and TRBJ2-1, with 7 bases lining up with TRBD2. The CDR3 runs 14 residues. The germline V gene has CDR1 DFQATT and CDR2 SNEGSKA (reference sequence). V was clipped by 8 bases and J by 10 bases; unmatched bases: 17.

The sample holds many counts of this clonotype. The genes are TRBV7-2 and TRBJ1-5; D is uncertain. The germline gives CDR1 SGHTA, CDR2 FQGNSA. Deletions cut 0 bases from V and 10 bases from J, with 10 bases between. The CDR3 extends over 13 amino acids. In DNA, the CDR3 is TGTGCCAGCAGCTTAGCGTTGTACAATCCCCAGCATTTT. Its protein is CASSLALYNPQHF.

The rearrangement links TRBV15 to TRBJ1-2; D possibly corresponds to TRBD1 (6 bases). Trimming left V 5 bases short and J 5 bases short, with 12 bases between. In germline, CDR1 is LNHNV, CDR2 YYDKDF (reference sequence). The CDR3 length is 13 residues. The chain's CDR3 is CATSPGAEYGYTF. CDR3 bases: TGTGCCACCAGCCCAGGGGCGGAGTATGGCTACACCTTC.

There are a few counts of this clonotype. In nucleotides, the CDR3 is TGTGCCAGCAGTTACTCCGCCGGGGGGGGGTTAGGCACAGATACGCAGTATTTT. Translating it yields CASSYSAGGGLGTDTQYF. J is TRBJ2-3 and V is TRBV6-6; 8 nucleotides agree with TRBD2. V shed 0 bases and J 1 base; nucleotides not matched to a gene: 9. The CDR3 runs 18 residues. CDR1 is MNHNY and CDR2 is SVGAGI in the germline V gene (reference sequence).

The sample holds many counts of this clonotype. The V gene is TRBV7-2, the J gene TRBJ2-1; D unresolved. Trimming took off 1 base at V and 10 bases at J, with 11 bases between the two ends. The germline gives CDR1 SGHTA, CDR2 FQGNSA. The CDR3 has 13 residues. The CDR3 region is CASSLVVGGEQFF. The CDR3 region has the DNA TGTGCCAGCAGCTTAGTGGTTGGCGGAGAGCAGTTCTTC.

The V call is TRBV20-1, the J call TRBJ1-5; no clear D. Germline CDR1 DFQATT, CDR2 SNEGSKA (reference sequence). Trimming took off 2 bases at V and 0 bases at J, with 5 bases between the two ends. The CDR3 spans 13 residues. This chain's CDR3 is CSARRYSNQPQHF. Written as DNA, the CDR3 is TGCAGTGCTAGACGGTATAGCAATCAGCCCCAGCATTTT.

CDR3 DNA sequence: TGTGCCAGCAGCCCCGACGCCCTGGCGGATACGCAGTATTTT. Its translation is CASSPDALADTQYF. This sequence joins TRBV14 and TRBJ2-3; D is uncertain. Germline values: CDR1 SGHDN, CDR2 FVKESK. CDR3 length: 14 amino acids. V was trimmed by 4 bases and J by 6 bases, leaving 14 bases between them. The whole variable domain, filled in from reference TRBV14 and TRBJ2-3, reads EAGVTQFPSHSVIEKGQTVTLRCDPISGHDNLYWYRRVMGKEIKFLLHFVKESKQDESGMPNNRFLAERTGGTYSTLKVQPAELEDSGVYFCASSPDALADTQYFGPGTRLTVL.

This clonotype was observed a handful of times. The rearrangement uses TRBV27 and TRBJ1-2, with D possibly matching TRBD1 (5 bases). Germline loops: CDR1 MNHEY, CDR2 SMNVEV (reference sequence). Trimming stripped 2 bases from V and 4 bases from J, with 14 bases between. The CDR3 extends over 15 amino acids. The CDR3 region is CASSLGQGTSYGYTF. The DNA of the CDR3 is TGTGCCAGCAGTTTAGGGCAGGGAACCTCCTATGGCTACACCTTC.

Ten or more counts support this clonotype. CDR3 bases: TGTGCCAGCAGCTACGACAGGGAGCGAGAGCAGTTCTTC. Residues: CASSYDREREQFF. The chain is built from TRBV11-3 and TRBJ2-1; 7 nucleotides align to TRBD1. Losses at the gene ends were 4 bases for V and 10 bases for J; bases not matched to a gene: 7. The CDR3 length is 13 residues. Germline CDR1 and CDR2: SGHNT and YENEEA.

This clonotype was seen many times. This chain uses TRBV28 with TRBJ2-7; D may be TRBD1 (6 bases). The CDR3 runs 13 residues. Germline CDR1 and CDR2: MDHEN and SYDVKM. Between the trimmed V and J ends, which lost 1 base and 6 bases, there was a span of 10 bases. As DNA, the CDR3 is TGTGCCAGCAGTTTATCGAGAGGGGGCGAGCAGTACTTC. Its translation: CASSLSRGGEQYF.

The V gene is TRBV11-2, the J gene TRBJ2-5; D remains unclear. Germline CDR1 is SGHAT and CDR2 is FQNNGV. CDR3 size: 13 residues. Trimming took 5 bases from V and 3 from J, leaving 10 bases between them. CDR3 DNA sequence: TGTGCCAGCAGCCCAGGAGAGAAAGAGACCCAGTACTTC. Amino acids: CASSPGEKETQYF.

Notes on this clonotype: This may stem from a read error, because a much larger clone lies one nucleotide away. The V call is TRBV12-5, the J call TRBJ1-1; D not resolved. Trimming cost V 2 bases and J 1 base, with 8 bases left between them. CDR1 is LGHNT, CDR2 FRNRAP, per germline. This CDR3 spans 14 amino acids. The chain's CDR3 is CASGLYSGNTEAFF. Here the CDR3 DNA reads TGTGCTAGTGGTTTGTACTCAGGGAACACTGAAGCTTTCTTT.

In this sample, this clonotype turned up many times. V gene TRBV7-6 combines with J gene TRBJ2-3; TRBD1 is a possible D gene (6 bases). There are 16 residues in the CDR3. CDR1 and CDR2 (germline): SGHVS, FNYEAQ. V was shortened by 5 bases and J by 6 bases, with 21 bases between the two germline ends. The chain's CDR3 is CASSPPLGAQGDTQYF. CDR3 DNA: TGTGCCAGCAGCCCCCCGTTGGGGGCGCAGGGGGATACGCAGTATTTT. The full variable domain, its missing parts supplied by reference TRBV7-6 and TRBJ2-3, is GAGVSQSPRYKVTKRGQDVALRCDPISGHVSLYWYRQALGQGPEFLTYFNYEAQQDKSGLPNDRFSAERPEGSISTLTIQRTEQRDSAMYRCASSPPLGAQGDTQYFGPGTRLTVL.

The chain recombines TRBV5-6 with TRBJ1-2, with D possibly being TRBD1 (6 bases). Germline CDR1 SGHDT, CDR2 YYEEEE. V was pared by 4 bases and J by 6 bases, with 19 bases between. The length of the CDR3 is 15 residues. CDR3 residues: CASSLPVGALDGYTF. For the CDR3, the DNA is TGTGCCAGCAGCCTGCCGGTGGGGGCGTTGGATGGCTACACCTTC.